This T cell receptor beta chain comes out of a study of blood T cell repertoires in COVID-19. About the study: Some COVID-19 samples were acute and others convalescent; all came from the United States, Italy and Spain.

This CDR3 has 15 residues. The germline V gene has CDR1 PRHDT and CDR2 FYEKMQ (reference sequence). V lost 0 bases to trimming and J lost 5 bases, with 10 bases between them. Assay used: immunoSEQ multiplex PCR; TCRdb lists only in-frame clones, some missing. The sample contains over 200,000 clones, over 80% of which appear only once. Seattle patient enrollment occurred during active infection, with longitudinal follow-up thereafter. The gene calls are TRBV13 and TRBJ2-2; possibly TRBD1 for D (6 bases). This TCR was sampled from a man aged 25 to 40 with COVID-19, enrolled during active disease. What was sequenced was peripheral blood. The CDR3 DNA reads as TGTGCCAGCAGCTTAGGTGGCAGGGGAACCGGGGAGCTGTTTTTT. It translates to CASSLGGRGTGELFF. Drawing the rest from reference TRBV13 and TRBJ2-2, the complete variable domain is AAGVIQSPRHLIKEKRETATLKCYPIPRHDTVYWYQQGPGQDPQFLISFYEKMQSDKGSIPDRFSAQQFSDYHSELNMSSLELGDSALYFCASSLGGRGTGELFFGEGSRLTVL.